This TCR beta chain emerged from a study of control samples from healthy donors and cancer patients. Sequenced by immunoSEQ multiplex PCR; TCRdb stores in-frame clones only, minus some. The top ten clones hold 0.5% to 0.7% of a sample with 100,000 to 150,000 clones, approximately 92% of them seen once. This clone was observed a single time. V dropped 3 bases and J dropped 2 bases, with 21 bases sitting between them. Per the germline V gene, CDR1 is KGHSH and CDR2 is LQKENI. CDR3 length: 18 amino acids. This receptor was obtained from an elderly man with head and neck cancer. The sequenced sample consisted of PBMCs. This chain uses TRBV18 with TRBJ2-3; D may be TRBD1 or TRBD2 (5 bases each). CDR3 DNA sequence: TGTGCCAGCTCACCCCTAAGTAGAGGGACCCAGGTCACAGATACGCAGTATTTT. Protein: CASSPLSRGTQVTDTQYF.